These 7 T cell receptor beta chains came from one sample sequenced in a study of beta chain features in type 1 diabetes. Sequenced material consisted of expressed TCRB transcripts (all of the isolated RNA was reverse transcribed). Sequencing used immunoSEQ multiplex PCR; TCRdb keeps in-frame clones, though not all of them. This sample has hundreds of thousands of clones, with 14% found just once. Sequencing was performed on central memory CD4+ T cells from blood. The receptors originated from a man aged 30-40 years in good health.

The chain couples TRBV11-2 to TRBJ1-3, with 10 bases aligning to TRBD1. The V and J ends lost 6 bases and 3 bases, in that order; junction bases with no gene match: 8. CDR1 SGHAT and CDR2 FQNNGV come from the germline V gene. The CDR3 covers 16 residues. The CDR3 region has the DNA TGTGCCAGCAGAATGGTGGGACAGGGGAATGGAAACACCATATATTTT. It is translated as CASRMVGQGNGNTIYF.

The table lists this clone with a few counts. The gene calls are TRBV7-9 and TRBJ2-5; D perhaps matches TRBD2 (6 bases). The CDR3 is 15 residues long. Germline CDR1 reads SEHNR; CDR2 reads FQNEAQ (reference sequence). Trimming shortened V by 2 bases and J by 8 bases, and 18 bases separated the two germline ends. CDR3 coding DNA: TGTGCCAGCAGCTTATATACCGGGGGAAGAGGTACCCAGTACTTC. Its protein product is CASSLYTGGRGTQYF.

V and J are TRBV6-6 and TRBJ1-2; 10 positions agree with TRBD1. CDR1 and CDR2 from the germline V gene are MNHNY and SVGAGI (reference sequence). The CDR3 runs 13 residues. Unmatched junction bases numbered 6, after V lost 7 bases and J lost 7 bases. The CDR3 nucleotides read TGTGCCAGCAAAGCGGGACAGGGGTTTGGCTACACCTTC. This sequence encodes CASKAGQGFGYTF.

There are a few counts of this clone. This rearrangement joins TRBV29-1 to TRBJ2-7; 10 bases are a match to TRBD2. In germline, CDR1 is SQVTM, CDR2 ANQGSEA. The CDR3 is made up of 21 amino acids. Trimming cost V 8 bases and J 0 bases; bases outside gene matches: 28. This CDR3 reads CSPMAQGHRRASGRISYEQYV. The CDR3 coding sequence is TGCAGCCCGATGGCACAGGGACACCGGAGAGCTAGCGGGAGAATCTCCTACGAGCAGTACGTC.

Comment on this clone: Other nucleotide sequences from this sample produce the same CDR3. The chain is built from TRBV29-1 and TRBJ2-3, with a tentative D call TRBD2 (6 bases). CDR1 is SQVTM and CDR2 is ANQGSEA in the germline V gene. V lost 4 bases, J lost 4 bases, and 12 bases lay in between. The CDR3 extends over 13 amino acids. CDR3 loop: CSVVSGGADTQYF. DNA of the CDR3: TGCAGCGTTGTTAGCGGCGGGGCAGATACGCAGTATTTT.

This chain connects TRBV19 to TRBJ1-1; no reliable D call. The V end was cut by 1 base, the J end by 10 bases, with 16 bases between. CDR1 LNHDA and CDR2 SQIVND come from the germline V gene (reference sequence). This CDR3 spans 14 amino acids. The chain's CDR3 is CASSIGRSIAVAFF. The CDR3, as DNA: TGTGCCAGTAGTATAGGGCGGAGTATCGCTGTAGCTTTCTTT.

This clone was seen only a few times. The junction and the germline gene differ at one end; a read error may be behind it. The chain couples TRBV4-1 to TRBJ2-2, with unresolved D. This CDR3 region has 12 residues. The germline V gene has CDR1 MGHRA and CDR2 YSYEKL. The CDR3 loop is CASSPSAGELFF. The CDR3 DNA reads TGTGCCAGCAGCCCCTCGGCCGGGGAGCTGTTTTTT.